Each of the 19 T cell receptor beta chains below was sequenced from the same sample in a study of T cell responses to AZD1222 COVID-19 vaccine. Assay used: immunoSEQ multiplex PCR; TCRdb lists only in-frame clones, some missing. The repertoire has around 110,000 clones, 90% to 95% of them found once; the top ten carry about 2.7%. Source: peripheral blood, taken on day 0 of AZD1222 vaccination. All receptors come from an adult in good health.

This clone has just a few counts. CDR3 sequence: CASTQSTEGEKLFF. The CDR3 DNA follows: TGTGCCAGCACTCAGTCGACGGAAGGTGAAAAACTGTTTTTT. The chain carries TRBV28 and TRBJ1-4; no clear D. This CDR3 is built from 14 residues. Per the germline V gene, CDR1 is MDHEN and CDR2 is SYDVKM. Trimming cost V 7 bases and J 7 bases, with 16 bases left between them.

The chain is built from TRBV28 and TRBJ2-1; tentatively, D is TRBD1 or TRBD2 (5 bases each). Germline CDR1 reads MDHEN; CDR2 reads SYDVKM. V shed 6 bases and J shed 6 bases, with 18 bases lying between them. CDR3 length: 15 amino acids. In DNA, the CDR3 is TGTGCCAGCAGCAAAAGGTGGGGGAATGGCAATGAGCAGTTCTTC. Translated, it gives CASSKRWGNGNEQFF.

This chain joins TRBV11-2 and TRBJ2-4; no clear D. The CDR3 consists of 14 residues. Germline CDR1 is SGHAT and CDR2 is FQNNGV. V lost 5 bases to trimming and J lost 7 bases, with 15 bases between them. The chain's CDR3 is CASSLTNQVNIQYF. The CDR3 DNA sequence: TGTGCCAGCAGCCTTACCAACCAGGTGAACATTCAGTACTTC.

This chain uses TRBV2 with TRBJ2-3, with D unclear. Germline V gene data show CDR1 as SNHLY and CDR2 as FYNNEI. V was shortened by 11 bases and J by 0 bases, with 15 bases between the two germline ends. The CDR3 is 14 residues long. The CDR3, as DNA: TGTGCCGAAAACCGAGACTCTAGCACAGATACGCAGTATTTT. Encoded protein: CAENRDSSTDTQYF.

Written as DNA, the CDR3 is TGTGCCAGCAGTTTGGCAGGGATAAGCAATTCACCCCTCCACTTT. It yields the protein CASSLAGISNSPLHF. The rearrangement uses TRBV28 and TRBJ1-6; perhaps TRBD1 as D (5 bases). Germline CDR1 MDHEN, CDR2 SYDVKM. Trimming took off 3 bases at V and 7 bases at J, with 13 bases between the two ends. There are 15 residues in the CDR3.

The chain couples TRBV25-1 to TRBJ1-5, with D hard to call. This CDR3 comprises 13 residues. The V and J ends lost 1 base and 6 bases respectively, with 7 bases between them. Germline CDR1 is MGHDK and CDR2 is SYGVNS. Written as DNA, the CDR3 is TGTGCCAGCAGTGAATTTGTGGGTCAGCCCCAGCATTTT. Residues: CASSEFVGQPQHF.

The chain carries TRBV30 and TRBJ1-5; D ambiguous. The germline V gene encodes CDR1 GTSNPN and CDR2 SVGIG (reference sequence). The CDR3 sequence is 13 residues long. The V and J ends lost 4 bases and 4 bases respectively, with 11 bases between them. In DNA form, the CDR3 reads TGTGCCTGGAATGAGGGCATGAATCAGCCCCAGCATTTT. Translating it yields CAWNEGMNQPQHF.

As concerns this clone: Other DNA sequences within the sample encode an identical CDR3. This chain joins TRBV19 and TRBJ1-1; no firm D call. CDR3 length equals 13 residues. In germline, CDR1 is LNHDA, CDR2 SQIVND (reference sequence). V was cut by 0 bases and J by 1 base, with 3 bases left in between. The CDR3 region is CASSIDGNTEAFF. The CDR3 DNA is TGTGCCAGTAGTATAGACGGGAACACTGAAGCTTTCTTT.

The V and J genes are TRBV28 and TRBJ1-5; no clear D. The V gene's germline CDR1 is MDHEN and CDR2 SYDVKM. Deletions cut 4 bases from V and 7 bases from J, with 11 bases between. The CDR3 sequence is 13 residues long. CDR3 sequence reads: CASSSIPIQPQHF. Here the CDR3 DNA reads TGTGCCAGCAGTTCAATTCCTATCCAGCCCCAGCATTTT.

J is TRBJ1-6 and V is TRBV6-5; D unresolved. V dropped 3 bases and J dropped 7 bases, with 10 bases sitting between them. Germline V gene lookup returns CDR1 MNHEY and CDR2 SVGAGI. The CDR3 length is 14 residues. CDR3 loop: CASSYDRSNSPLHF. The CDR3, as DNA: TGTGCCAGCAGTTATGACCGTTCAAATTCACCCCTCCACTTT.

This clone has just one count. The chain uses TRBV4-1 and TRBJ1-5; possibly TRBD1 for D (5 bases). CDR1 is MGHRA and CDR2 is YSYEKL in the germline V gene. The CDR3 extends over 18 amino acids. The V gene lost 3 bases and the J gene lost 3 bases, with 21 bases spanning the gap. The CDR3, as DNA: TGCGCCAGCAGCCATCCCCCGTGGGGCAGGGTGGACAATCAGCCCCAGCATTTT. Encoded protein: CASSHPPWGRVDNQPQHF.

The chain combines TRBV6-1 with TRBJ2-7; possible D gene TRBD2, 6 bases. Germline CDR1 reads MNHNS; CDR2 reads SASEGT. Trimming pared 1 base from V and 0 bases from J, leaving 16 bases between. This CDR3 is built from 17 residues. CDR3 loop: CASSEVTWGVGSYEQYF. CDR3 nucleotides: TGTGCCAGCAGTGAAGTTACCTGGGGGGTTGGCTCCTACGAGCAGTACTTC.

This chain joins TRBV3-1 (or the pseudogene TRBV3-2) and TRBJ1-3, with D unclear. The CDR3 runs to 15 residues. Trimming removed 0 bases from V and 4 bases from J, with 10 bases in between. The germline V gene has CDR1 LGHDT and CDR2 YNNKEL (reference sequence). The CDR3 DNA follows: TGTGCCAGCAGCCAAGAACTGGGGTCCGGAAACACCATATATTTT. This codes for CASSQELGSGNTIYF.

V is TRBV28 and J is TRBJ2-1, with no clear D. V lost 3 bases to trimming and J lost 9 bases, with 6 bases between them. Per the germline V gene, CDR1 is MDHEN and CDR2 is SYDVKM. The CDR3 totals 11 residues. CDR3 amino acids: CASSFPTEQFF. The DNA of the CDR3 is TGTGCCAGCAGTTTCCCGACTGAGCAGTTCTTC.

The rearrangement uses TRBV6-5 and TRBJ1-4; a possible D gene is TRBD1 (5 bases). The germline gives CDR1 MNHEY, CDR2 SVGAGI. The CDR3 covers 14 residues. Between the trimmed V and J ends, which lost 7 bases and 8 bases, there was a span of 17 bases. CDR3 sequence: CASTGRGSLEKLFF. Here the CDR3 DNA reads TGTGCCAGCACCGGACGGGGGAGTTTAGAAAAACTGTTTTTT.

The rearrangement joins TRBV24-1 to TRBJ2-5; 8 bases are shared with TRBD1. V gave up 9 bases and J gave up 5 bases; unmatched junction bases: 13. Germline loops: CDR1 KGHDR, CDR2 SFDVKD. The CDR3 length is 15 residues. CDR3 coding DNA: TGTGCCACCGGGGGTTTGACAGGGGTTGGGGAGACCCAGTACTTC. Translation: CATGGLTGVGETQYF.

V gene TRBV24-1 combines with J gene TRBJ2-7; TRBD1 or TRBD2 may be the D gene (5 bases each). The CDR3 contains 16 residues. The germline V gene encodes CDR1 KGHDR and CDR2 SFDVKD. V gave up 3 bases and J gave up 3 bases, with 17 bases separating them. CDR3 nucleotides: TGTGCCACCAGTGATACGGGACCCGAGCCAATCTACGAGCAGTACTTC. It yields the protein CATSDTGPEPIYEQYF.

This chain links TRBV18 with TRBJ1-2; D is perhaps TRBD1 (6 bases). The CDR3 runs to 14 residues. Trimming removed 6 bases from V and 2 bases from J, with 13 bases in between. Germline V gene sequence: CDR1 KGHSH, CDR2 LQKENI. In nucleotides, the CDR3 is TGTGCCAGCTCCCTTTCAGGGGCGAACTATGGCTACACCTTC. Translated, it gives CASSLSGANYGYTF.

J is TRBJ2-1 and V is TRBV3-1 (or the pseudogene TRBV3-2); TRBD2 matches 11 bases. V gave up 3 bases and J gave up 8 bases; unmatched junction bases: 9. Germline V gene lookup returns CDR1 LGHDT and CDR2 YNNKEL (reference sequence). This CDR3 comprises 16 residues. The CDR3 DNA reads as TGTGCCAGCAGCCACCTATGGCGGGGACTAGCGGATGAGCAGTTCTTC. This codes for CASSHLWRGLADEQFF.